These 14 T cell receptor beta chains came from one sample sequenced in a study of CD8 T cells in Susac syndrome. When the RNA was reverse transcribed, random hexamers were used with an input of roughly 0.5 to 1 ug. TCRdb reanalysed the immunoSEQ multiplex PCR reads using MiXCR and keeps one entry per CDR3 protein. The sample consists of some 300,000 distinct CDR3 sequences, 70% to 90% of them appearing once. The material sequenced was CD8+ T cells from PBMCs. The receptors stem from a human donor with multiple sclerosis.

The chain joins TRBV19 to TRBJ1-1, with no clear D. The V gene lost 1 base and the J gene lost 1 base, with 7 bases spanning the gap. The V gene's germline CDR1 is LNHDA and CDR2 SQIVND (reference sequence). This CDR3 is built from 14 residues. Here the CDR3 DNA reads TGTGCCAGTAGTATAGGTACCAGGAACACTGAAGCTTTCTTT. As protein: CASSIGTRNTEAFF.

The genes are TRBV6-5 and TRBJ2-3; D is uncertain. The V and J ends lost 1 base and 2 bases respectively, with 13 bases between them. The CDR3 consists of 16 residues. CDR1 and CDR2 from the germline V gene are MNHEY and SVGAGI. The CDR3 region has the DNA TGTGCCAGCAGTTACTTGGCTGAGAGGACCACAGATACGCAGTATTTT. It yields the protein CASSYLAERTTDTQYF.

V gene TRBV23-1 combines with J gene TRBJ2-1, with TRBD2 identical over 8 bases. TRBV23-1 is sorted into the ORF group, with uncertain function. V dropped 0 bases and J dropped 4; count of bases not matched to a gene: 8. CDR3 size: 17 residues. DNA of the CDR3: TGCGCCAGCAGTCAATCCCCGAGCGGGAGTGAGTACAATGAGCAGTTCTTC. As protein: CASSQSPSGSEYNEQFF.

Notes on this clonotype: The junction departs from germline at one end; a sequencing error may be responsible. The V call is TRBV20-1, the J call TRBJ2-7; TRBD2 is a possible D gene (6 bases). Germline V gene sequence: CDR1 DFQATT, CDR2 SNEGSKA (reference sequence). The CDR3 covers 15 residues. This CDR3 is CSAREAGRSSYEQYF. CDR3 sequence (DNA): TGCAGTGCAAGAGAGGCGGGGCGGAGCTCCTACGAGCAGTACTTC.

This chain links TRBV27 with TRBJ2-7; TRBD1 agrees at 7 bases. From germline, CDR1 is MNHEY and CDR2 SMNVEV (reference sequence). The J segment lost 0 bases and the V segment lost 3 bases, leaving 5 bases of the junction unmatched. There are 15 residues in the CDR3. CDR3 coding DNA: TGTGCCAGCAGTTTCCCGGACAGGTTCTCCTACGAGCAGTACTTC. Protein: CASSFPDRFSYEQYF.

This clonotype was seen only once. The chain employs TRBV7-9 and TRBJ2-7; D is possibly TRBD2 (5 bases). Germline V lookup: CDR1 SEHNR, CDR2 FQNEAQ (reference sequence). V shed 5 bases and J shed 7 bases, with 24 bases lying between them. The CDR3 spans 16 residues. The CDR3 DNA follows: TGTGCCAGCAGCCCCCCCTCCGGGGAAAGTCGCGTTGAGCAGTACTTC. The encoded protein is CASSPPSGESRVEQYF.

The rearrangement uses TRBV20-1 and TRBJ1-4; D call uncertain. The V end was cut by 0 bases, the J end by 4 bases, with 15 bases between. The germline gives CDR1 DFQATT, CDR2 SNEGSKA (reference sequence). This CDR3 region has 16 residues. The CDR3 protein is CSARDVEGFGNEKLFF. The CDR3 DNA sequence: TGCAGTGCTAGAGATGTAGAGGGCTTTGGTAATGAAAAACTGTTTTTT.

The V call is TRBV7-8, the J call TRBJ1-1; TRBD1 is a possible D gene (6 bases). Germline V CDR1 and CDR2: SGHVS, FQNEAQ. Trimming removed 7 bases at V and 1 base at J, with 10 bases between. The CDR3 runs to 13 residues. DNA of the CDR3: TGTGCCAGCATCGGAGGGGGGAACACTGAAGCTTTCTTT. It yields the protein CASIGGGNTEAFF. Drawing the rest from reference TRBV7-8 and TRBJ1-1, the complete variable domain is GAGVSQSPRYKVAKRGQDVALRCDPISGHVSLFWYQQALGQGPEFLTYFQNEAQLDKSGLPSDRFFAERPEGSVSTLKIQRTQQEDSAVYLCASIGGGNTEAFFGQGTRLTVV.

There are a few counts of this clonotype. The genes are TRBV5-6 and TRBJ2-7, with TRBD2 as a possible D gene (6 bases). Per germline, CDR1 SGHDT and CDR2 YYEEEE. With 4 bases removed from V and 3 bases from J, the gap between germline ends came to 17 bases. The CDR3 spans 15 residues. The CDR3 sequence is CASSIPLASYYEQYF. The CDR3 DNA is TGTGCCAGCAGCATACCTCTAGCGTCCTACTACGAGCAGTACTTC.

This chain uses TRBV28 with TRBJ2-1; unclear D gene. CDR1 is MDHEN and CDR2 is SYDVKM in the germline V gene. V was cut by 3 bases and J by 4 bases, with 19 bases left in between. The CDR3 is 17 amino acids. DNA of the CDR3: TGTGCCAGCAGTTTTGTTCTAGGTTTTCCCTTTTACAATGAGCAGTTCTTC. Encoded protein: CASSFVLGFPFYNEQFF. Combining the CDR3 with reference TRBV28 and TRBJ2-1 gives the whole variable domain DVKVTQSSRYLVKRTGEKVFLECVQDMDHENMFWYRQDPGLGLRLIYFSYDVKMKEKGDIPEGYSVSREKKERFSLILESASTNQTSMYLCASSFVLGFPFYNEQFFGPGTRLTVL.

The chain uses TRBV29-1 and TRBJ2-7; the D gene is possibly TRBD1 (6 bases). V lost 3 bases to trimming and J lost 4 bases, with 10 bases between them. The CDR3 sequence is 12 residues long. CDR1 and CDR2 from the germline V gene are SQVTM and ANQGSEA. This chain's CDR3 is CSVEGAMYEQYF. For the CDR3, the DNA is TGCAGCGTTGAGGGGGCAATGTACGAGCAGTACTTC.

The gene calls are TRBV27 and TRBJ2-7, with 9 positions matching TRBD1. In germline, CDR1 is MNHEY, CDR2 SMNVEV (reference sequence). Trimming removed 5 bases from V and 3 bases from J; junction bases left unmatched: 5. The CDR3 contains 14 residues. The CDR3 region is CASSPGQGIYEQYF. DNA for the CDR3: TGTGCCAGCAGTCCGGGACAGGGAATCTACGAGCAGTACTTC.

CDR3: CASSRTANINTEAFF. The CDR3 DNA reads TGCGCCAGCAGCCGGACAGCGAATATCAACACTGAAGCTTTCTTT. The chain joins TRBV5-1 to TRBJ1-1; TRBD1 might be the D (6 bases). The CDR3 spans 15 residues. The germline V and J ends were trimmed by 4 bases and 2 bases, with 15 bases remaining between them. Germline CDR1 is SGHRS and CDR2 is YFSETQ.

V usage is TRBV20-1 and J usage is TRBJ2-7, with D tentatively TRBD2 (5 bases). The CDR3 loop spans 13 amino acids. CDR1 is DFQATT, CDR2 SNEGSKA, per germline (reference sequence). V gave up 3 bases and J gave up 3 bases, with 12 bases separating them. In DNA, the CDR3 is TGCAGTGCTAGGGGCCTCGACTACTACGAGCAGTACTTC. Its translation is CSARGLDYYEQYF.